This paragraph covers one T cell receptor (beta chain) sequence. The data are from a study of CD8 T cells in Susac syndrome. The V and J ends lost 6 bases and 7 bases, in that order; junction bases with no gene match: 13. CDR3 length equals 17 residues. Germline CDR1 SGHVS, CDR2 FQNEAQ. RNA was extracted with the RNeasy kit, and a quantity of roughly 0.5 to 1 ug was reverse transcribed using random hexamers. immunoSEQ multiplex PCR amplified TCR beta CDR3 across 54 Vbeta, 13 Jbeta. Using its own MiXCR run on the immunoSEQ multiplex PCR reads, TCRdb lists one record per CDR3 protein. Of 200,000 to 300,000 distinct CDR3 sequences listed, 95% to 97% are singletons. TCR beta was sequenced from blood CD8+ and CD4+ T cells.

Sequencing used CD4+ T cells from PBMCs. The receptor was derived from a human donor with Susac syndrome. The V and J genes are TRBV7-8 and TRBJ2-1, with TRBD1 matching 12 bases. The CDR3 loop reads CASRLRPGQGATNEQFF. As DNA, the CDR3 is TGTGCCAGCAGACTCCGACCGGGACAGGGGGCGACAAATGAGCAGTTCTTC.